This T cell receptor beta chain comes out of a study of cytomegalovirus exposure and HLA in healthy donors. It was healthy bone marrow donors who served as donors. PCR employed 60 Vbeta and 13 Jbeta primers. Method: immunoSEQ multiplex PCR; TCRdb's copy keeps in-frame clones and lacks some. In the table there are some 150,000 clones, roughly 70% of which are singletons. The CDR3 spans 15 residues. V lost 0 bases and J lost 4, with 12 bases in between. CDR1 and CDR2 from the germline V gene are LNHNV and YYDKDF (reference sequence). Study findings and constraints: Per a prior analysis, the majority of TCR beta V segments were productive roughly 90% or roughly 30% of the time. In a later analysis, TCR beta V- and J-gene trimming showed a link to a missense DCLRE1C variant.

This clone was recorded a few times. What it binds is not known. Sequenced material: PBMCs. The chain carries TRBV15 and TRBJ1-1, with D unresolved. The receptor was derived from a young man in good health and CMV-seronegative. The DNA of the CDR3 is TGTGCCACCAGCAGAGATGGAAGTCCGGGCACTGAAGCTTTCTTT. It is translated as CATSRDGSPGTEAFF.